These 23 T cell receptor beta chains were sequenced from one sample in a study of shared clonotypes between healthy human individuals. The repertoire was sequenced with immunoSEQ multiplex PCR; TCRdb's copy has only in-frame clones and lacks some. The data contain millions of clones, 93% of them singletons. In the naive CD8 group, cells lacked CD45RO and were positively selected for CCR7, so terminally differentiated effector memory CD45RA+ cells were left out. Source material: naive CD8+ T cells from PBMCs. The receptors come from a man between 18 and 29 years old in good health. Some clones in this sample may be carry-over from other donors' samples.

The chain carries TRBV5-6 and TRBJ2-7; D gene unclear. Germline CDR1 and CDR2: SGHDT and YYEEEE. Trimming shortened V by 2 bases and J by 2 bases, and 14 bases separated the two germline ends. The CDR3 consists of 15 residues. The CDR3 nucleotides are TGTGCCAGCAGCTTACTGGCAGCGAGTACCTACGAGCAGTACTTC. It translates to CASSLLAASTYEQYF.

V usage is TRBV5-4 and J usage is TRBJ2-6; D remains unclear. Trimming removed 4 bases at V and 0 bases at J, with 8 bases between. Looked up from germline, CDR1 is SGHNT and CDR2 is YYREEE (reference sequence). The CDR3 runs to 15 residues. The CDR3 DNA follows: TGTGCCAGCAGCCCATCAAACTCTGGGGCCAACGTCCTGACTTTC. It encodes CASSPSNSGANVLTF.

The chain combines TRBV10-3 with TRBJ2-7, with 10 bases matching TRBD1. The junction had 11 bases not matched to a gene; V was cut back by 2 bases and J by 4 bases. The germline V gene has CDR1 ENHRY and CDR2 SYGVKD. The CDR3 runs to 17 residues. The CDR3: CAISERDRDRGVYEQYF. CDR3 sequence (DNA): TGTGCCATCAGTGAGCGAGATCGGGACAGGGGCGTTTACGAGCAGTACTTC.

CDR3 sequence: CASTQYRTGGETQYF. In nucleotides, the CDR3 is TGTGCCAGCACCCAGTATAGGACAGGGGGAGAGACCCAGTACTTC. This rearrangement joins TRBV6-5 to TRBJ2-5; 10 bases fit TRBD1. The germline V gene has CDR1 MNHEY and CDR2 SVGAGI. The trim removed 7 bases at V and 4 bases at J, leaving 9 bases unmatched. This CDR3 spans 15 amino acids.

The CDR3 protein is CASSVGGDFPGELFF. CDR3 in DNA: TGTGCCAGCAGCGTAGGAGGGGACTTCCCCGGGGAGCTGTTTTTT. The chain joins TRBV9 to TRBJ2-2, with D perhaps matching TRBD2 (6 bases). This CDR3 spans 15 amino acids. V lost 0 bases to trimming and J lost 6 bases, with 12 bases between them. Per germline, CDR1 SGDLS and CDR2 YYNGEE.

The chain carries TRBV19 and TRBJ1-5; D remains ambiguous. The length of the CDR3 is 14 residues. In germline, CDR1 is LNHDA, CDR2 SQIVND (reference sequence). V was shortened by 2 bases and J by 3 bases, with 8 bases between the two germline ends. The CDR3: CASSIPPLNQPQHF. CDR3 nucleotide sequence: TGTGCCAGTAGTATACCCCCACTCAATCAGCCCCAGCATTTT.

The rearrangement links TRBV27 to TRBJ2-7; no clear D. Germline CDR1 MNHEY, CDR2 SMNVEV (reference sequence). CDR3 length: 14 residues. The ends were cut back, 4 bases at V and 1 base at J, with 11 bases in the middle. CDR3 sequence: CASSSSLLSYEQYF. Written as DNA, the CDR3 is TGTGCCAGCAGTTCCTCGCTACTATCCTACGAGCAGTACTTC.

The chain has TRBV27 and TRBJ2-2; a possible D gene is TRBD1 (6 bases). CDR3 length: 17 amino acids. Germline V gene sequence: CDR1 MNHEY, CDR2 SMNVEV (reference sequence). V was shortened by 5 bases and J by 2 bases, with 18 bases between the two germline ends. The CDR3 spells CASSPRTVLENTGELFF. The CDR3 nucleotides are TGTGCCAGCAGTCCACGGACAGTTCTCGAAAACACCGGGGAGCTGTTTTTT.

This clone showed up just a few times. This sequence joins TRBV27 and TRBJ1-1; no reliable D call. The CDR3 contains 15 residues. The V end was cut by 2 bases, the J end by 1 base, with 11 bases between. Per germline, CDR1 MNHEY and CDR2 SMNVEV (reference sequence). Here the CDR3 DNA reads TGTGCCAGCAGTTTACCCCCAGGAGCGAACACTGAAGCTTTCTTT. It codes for CASSLPPGANTEAFF.

In nucleotides, the CDR3 is TGTGCCAGCAGCACAAGACAGAACACCGGGGAGCTGTTTTTT. Translation: CASSTRQNTGELFF. This rearrangement joins TRBV9 to TRBJ2-2; unclear D gene. CDR3 size: 14 residues. The V end lost 4 bases, the J end lost 1 base, and 8 bases lay between the germline ends. Per the germline V gene, CDR1 is SGDLS and CDR2 is YYNGEE.

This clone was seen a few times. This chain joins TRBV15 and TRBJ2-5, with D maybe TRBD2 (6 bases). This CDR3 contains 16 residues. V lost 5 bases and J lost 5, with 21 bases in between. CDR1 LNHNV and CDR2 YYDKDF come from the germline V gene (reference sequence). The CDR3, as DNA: TGTGCCACCAGCGAGAATCGGGGGTCCGCCTGGGAGACCCAGTACTTC. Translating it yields CATSENRGSAWETQYF.

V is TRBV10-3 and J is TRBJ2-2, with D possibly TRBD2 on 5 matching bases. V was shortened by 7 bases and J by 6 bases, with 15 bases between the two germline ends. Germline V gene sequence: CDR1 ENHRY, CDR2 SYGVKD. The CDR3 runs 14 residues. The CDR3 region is CAIKGEGKPGELFF. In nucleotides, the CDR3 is TGTGCCATCAAGGGTGAGGGAAAGCCCGGGGAGCTGTTTTTT.

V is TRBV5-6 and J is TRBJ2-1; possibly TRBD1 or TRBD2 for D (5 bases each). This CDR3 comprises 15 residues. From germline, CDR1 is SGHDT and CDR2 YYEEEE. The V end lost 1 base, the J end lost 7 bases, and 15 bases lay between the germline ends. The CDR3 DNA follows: TGTGCCAGCAGCTTGTTTGGGGGAAACCAAAATGAGCAGTTCTTC. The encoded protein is CASSLFGGNQNEQFF.

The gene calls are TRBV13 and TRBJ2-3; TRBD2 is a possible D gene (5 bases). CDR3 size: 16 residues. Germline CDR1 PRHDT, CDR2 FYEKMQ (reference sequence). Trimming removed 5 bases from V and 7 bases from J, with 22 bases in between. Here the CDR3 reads CASSLEVVAQPNTQYF. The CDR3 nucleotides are TGTGCCAGCAGCCTGGAGGTTGTGGCCCAACCCAATACGCAGTATTTT.

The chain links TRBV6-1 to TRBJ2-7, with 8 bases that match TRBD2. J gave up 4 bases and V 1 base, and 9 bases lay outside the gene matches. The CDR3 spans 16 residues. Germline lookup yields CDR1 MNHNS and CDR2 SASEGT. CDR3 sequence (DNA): TGTGCCAGCAGTGAAGGGGTCGGGAGGGCCTTGTACGAGCAGTACTTC. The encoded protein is CASSEGVGRALYEQYF.

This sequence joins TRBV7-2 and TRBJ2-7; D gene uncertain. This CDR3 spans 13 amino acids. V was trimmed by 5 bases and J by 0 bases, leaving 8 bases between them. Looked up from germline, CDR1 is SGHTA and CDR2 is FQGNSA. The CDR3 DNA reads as TGTGCCAGCAGCCCACGGGTCTCCTACGAGCAGTACTTC. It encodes CASSPRVSYEQYF.

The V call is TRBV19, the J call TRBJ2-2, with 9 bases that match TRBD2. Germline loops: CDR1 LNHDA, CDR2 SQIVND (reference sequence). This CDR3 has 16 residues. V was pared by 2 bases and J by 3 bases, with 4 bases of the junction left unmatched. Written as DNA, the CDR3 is TGTGCCAGTAGTATATTTGCGGGAGGGGACACCGGGGAGCTGTTTTTT. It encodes CASSIFAGGDTGELFF.

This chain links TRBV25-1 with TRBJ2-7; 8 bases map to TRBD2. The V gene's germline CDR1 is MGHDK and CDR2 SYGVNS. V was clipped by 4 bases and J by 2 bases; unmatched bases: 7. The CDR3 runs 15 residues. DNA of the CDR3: TGTGCCAGCAGTGTCCAGACTAGCGCAACCTACGAGCAGTACTTC. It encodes CASSVQTSATYEQYF.

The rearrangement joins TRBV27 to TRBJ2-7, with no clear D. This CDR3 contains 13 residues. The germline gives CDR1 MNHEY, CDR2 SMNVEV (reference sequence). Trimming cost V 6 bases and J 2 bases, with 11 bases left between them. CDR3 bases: TGTGCCAGCAGGTTCAGTCTTACCTACGAGCAGTACTTC. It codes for CASRFSLTYEQYF.

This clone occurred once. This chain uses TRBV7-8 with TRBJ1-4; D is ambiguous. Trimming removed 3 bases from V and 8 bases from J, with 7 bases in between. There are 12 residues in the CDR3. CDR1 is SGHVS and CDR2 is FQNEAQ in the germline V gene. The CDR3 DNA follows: TGTGCCAGCAGCTTTACAAGGGAAAAACTGTTTTTT. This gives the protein CASSFTREKLFF.

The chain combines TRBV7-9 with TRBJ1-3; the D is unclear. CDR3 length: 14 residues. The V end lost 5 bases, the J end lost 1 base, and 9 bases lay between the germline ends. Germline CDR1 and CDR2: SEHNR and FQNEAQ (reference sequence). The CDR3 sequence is CASSPQLSGNTIYF. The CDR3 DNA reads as TGTGCCAGCAGCCCACAGCTATCTGGAAACACCATATATTTT.

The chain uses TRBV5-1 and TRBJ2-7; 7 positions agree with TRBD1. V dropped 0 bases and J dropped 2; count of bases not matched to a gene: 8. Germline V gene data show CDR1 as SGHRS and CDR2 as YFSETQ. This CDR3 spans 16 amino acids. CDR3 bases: TGCGCCAGCAGCTTGGTGGCAGGGGGTCCAACCTACGAGCAGTACTTC. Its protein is CASSLVAGGPTYEQYF.

CDR3 in amino acids: CASSDIGRTQYF. DNA of the CDR3: TGTGCCAGCAGCGACATCGGGAGGACCCAGTACTTC. This chain links TRBV9 with TRBJ2-5; a weak D match, TRBD2 (6 bases). This CDR3 is 12 amino acids long. Germline values: CDR1 SGDLS, CDR2 YYNGEE. Trimming removed 3 bases at V and 7 bases at J, with 10 bases between.